This is a list of T cell receptor beta chains from one sample in a study of shared clonotypes between healthy human individuals. Data came from immunoSEQ multiplex PCR; TCRdb stores just in-frame clones and leaves some out. The table lists some 1.4 million clones, around 97% of them singletons. Source material: naive CD4+ T cells sorted from blood. Receptors were obtained from a man in his thirties or forties in good health. Each CDR3 is given with its conserved first and last residue. The D gene is left open where the match is weak. Clone size appears in some rows only: once, few, many, or a class for an expanded clone.

v_call: TRBV5-1; d_call: .; clone_size: once; j_call: TRBJ2-2; cdr3_nt: TGCGCCAGCAGCCTAGGACTGTCCGTTTTTGGGGCCGGGGAGCTGTTTTTT; cdr3_aa: CASSLGLSVFGAGELFF
v_call: TRBV5-4; d_call: .; clone_size: .; j_call: TRBJ1-2; cdr3_nt: TGTGCCAGCAGCTTGGAACAGCGGGGTGGCTATGGCTACACCTTC; cdr3_aa: CASSLEQRGGYGYTF
v_call: TRBV4-3; d_call: .; clone_size: .; j_call: TRBJ2-1; cdr3_nt: TGCGCCAGCAGCCAAGATCGCCGGGGGTATAACTCCAATGAGCAGTTCTTC; cdr3_aa: CASSQDRRGYNSNEQFF
v_call: TRBV6-5; d_call: .; clone_size: .; j_call: TRBJ1-1; cdr3_nt: TGTGCCAGCAACGACGGGGGATCGGCTTTCTTT; cdr3_aa: CASNDGGSAFF
v_call: TRBV5-4; d_call: .; clone_size: .; j_call: TRBJ1-5; cdr3_nt: TGTGCCAGCAGCTTTCAGGGAAATCAGCCCCAGCATTTT; cdr3_aa: CASSFQGNQPQHF
v_call: TRBV18; d_call: .; clone_size: .; j_call: TRBJ2-6; cdr3_nt: TGTGCCAGCTCACCACGGGGGGCTGCTAGCGGATCCTCTGGGGCCAACGTCCTGACTTTC; cdr3_aa: CASSPRGAASGSSGANVLTF
v_call: TRBV10-3; d_call: TRBD1; clone_size: .; j_call: TRBJ2-7; cdr3_nt: TGTGCCATCAGCCAGGGGGCCCTCTACGAGCAGTACTTC; cdr3_aa: CAISQGALYEQYF
v_call: TRBV5-1; d_call: TRBD1; clone_size: .; j_call: TRBJ1-3; cdr3_nt: TGCGCCAGCAGTCGAGGGACAGAGGGAAACACCATATATTTT; cdr3_aa: CASSRGTEGNTIYF
v_call: TRBV5-1; d_call: .; clone_size: .; j_call: TRBJ1-2; cdr3_nt: TGCGCCAGCAGCGGGGCGACAGGATATGGCTACACCTTC; cdr3_aa: CASSGATGYGYTF
v_call: TRBV7-8; d_call: .; clone_size: once; j_call: TRBJ1-1; cdr3_nt: TGTGCCAGCAGCTTAGAGGGCCGGAACACTGAAGCTTTCTTT; cdr3_aa: CASSLEGRNTEAFF
v_call: TRBV5-8; d_call: TRBD1; clone_size: .; j_call: TRBJ2-3; cdr3_nt: TGTGCCAGCAGCTTGTGGGGACAGACCACAGATACGCAGTATTTT; cdr3_aa: CASSLWGQTTDTQYF
v_call: TRBV19; d_call: TRBD2; clone_size: .; j_call: TRBJ2-1; cdr3_nt: TGTGCCAGTAGGCGAGCGGGAGTGTATGAGCAGTTCTTC; cdr3_aa: CASRRAGVYEQFF
v_call: TRBV2; d_call: .; clone_size: once; j_call: TRBJ2-5; cdr3_nt: TGTGCCAGCAGTGACCTTATACTCAACCAAGACTTC; cdr3_aa: CASSDLILNQDF
v_call: TRBV7-8; d_call: .; clone_size: .; j_call: TRBJ1-2; cdr3_nt: TGTGCCAGCAGCCCCACCGAAGTACCCGGAAGCTACACCTTC; cdr3_aa: CASSPTEVPGSYTF
v_call: TRBV2; d_call: .; clone_size: .; j_call: TRBJ2-7; cdr3_nt: TGTGCCAGCAGCGAGGGGACACTCTCCTACGAGCAGTACTTC; cdr3_aa: CASSEGTLSYEQYF
v_call: TRBV5-1; d_call: .; clone_size: .; j_call: TRBJ1-1; cdr3_nt: TGCGCCAGCAGCTTGGTTCAGGGGAACACTGAAGCTTTCTTT; cdr3_aa: CASSLVQGNTEAFF
v_call: TRBV19; d_call: .; clone_size: .; j_call: TRBJ2-3; cdr3_nt: TGTGCCAGTAGTACCCCCTCGACAGTTAGCACAGATACGCAGTATTTT; cdr3_aa: CASSTPSTVSTDTQYF
v_call: TRBV2; d_call: TRBD2; clone_size: .; j_call: TRBJ2-7; cdr3_nt: TGTGCCAGCAGACGCGGGACTACGACCTACGAGCAGTACTTC; cdr3_aa: CASRRGTTTYEQYF
v_call: TRBV7-2; d_call: .; clone_size: few; j_call: TRBJ1-1; cdr3_nt: TGTGCCAGCAGCTTCTCAGGGAACACTGAAGCTTTCTTT; cdr3_aa: CASSFSGNTEAFF
v_call: TRBV18; d_call: TRBD2; clone_size: .; j_call: TRBJ2-5; cdr3_nt: TGTGCCAGCTCACCAACCAGGACTAGCGGGTTCGAGACCCAGTACTTC; cdr3_aa: CASSPTRTSGFETQYF
v_call: TRBV5-1; d_call: TRBD1; clone_size: .; j_call: TRBJ1-1; cdr3_nt: TGCGCCAGCAGCGCCGGGACAGGGCTGGAAGCTTTCTTT; cdr3_aa: CASSAGTGLEAFF
v_call: TRBV7-9; d_call: TRBD1; clone_size: .; j_call: TRBJ2-7; cdr3_nt: TGTGCCAGCAGCTTAGCCCCCGGGACCCCCAGGGGGTCCTACGAGCAGTACTTC; cdr3_aa: CASSLAPGTPRGSYEQYF
v_call: TRBV27; d_call: TRBD2; clone_size: .; j_call: TRBJ2-7; cdr3_nt: TGTGCCAGCAGTTTATTGGGACTAGCGGGAGTTGAAGGCGAGCAGTACTTC; cdr3_aa: CASSLLGLAGVEGEQYF
v_call: TRBV11-2; d_call: .; clone_size: .; j_call: TRBJ2-5; cdr3_nt: TGTGCCAGCAGCTTAACCTGGACACCGATAGGCCAAGAGACCCAGTACTTC; cdr3_aa: CASSLTWTPIGQETQYF
v_call: TRBV6-4; d_call: .; clone_size: .; j_call: TRBJ1-5; cdr3_nt: TGTGCCAGCAGTCAACCTCTATCGAAAGGGAATCAGCCCCAGCATTTT; cdr3_aa: CASSQPLSKGNQPQHF
v_call: TRBV28; d_call: TRBD1; clone_size: .; j_call: TRBJ2-7; cdr3_nt: TGTGCCAGCAGTTCATATACCGGACAGGGTTTATACGAGCAGTACTTC; cdr3_aa: CASSSYTGQGLYEQYF
v_call: TRBV19; d_call: .; clone_size: .; j_call: TRBJ2-7; cdr3_nt: TGTGCCAGTAGTATACGGGGGTCTGTGCAGTACTTC; cdr3_aa: CASSIRGSVQYF
v_call: TRBV9; d_call: .; clone_size: once; j_call: TRBJ2-7; cdr3_nt: TGTGCCAGCAGCGTAGCTACGATGGGCTACGAGCAGTACTTC; cdr3_aa: CASSVATMGYEQYF
v_call: TRBV9; d_call: TRBD2; clone_size: .; j_call: TRBJ2-7; cdr3_nt: TGTGCCAGCGAGACCGGGACTAGCGGGAGCCAGCAGTACTTC; cdr3_aa: CASETGTSGSQQYF
v_call: TRBV28; d_call: TRBD2; clone_size: .; j_call: TRBJ2-7; cdr3_nt: TGTGCCAGCAGTCTCTCAGGACTAGCGGGCTACGAGCAGTACTTC; cdr3_aa: CASSLSGLAGYEQYF
v_call: TRBV29-1; d_call: .; clone_size: .; j_call: TRBJ1-1; cdr3_nt: TGCAGCGTCGCCCTCCTGGCAGAGAACACTGAAGCTTTCTTT; cdr3_aa: CSVALLAENTEAFF
v_call: TRBV7-9; d_call: TRBD1; clone_size: .; j_call: TRBJ2-1; cdr3_nt: TGTGCCAGCAGCTTGGTGACAGGGTATAATGAGCAGTTCTTC; cdr3_aa: CASSLVTGYNEQFF
v_call: TRBV5-1; d_call: .; clone_size: .; j_call: TRBJ2-2; cdr3_nt: TGCGCCAGCAGCACGCAGAACACCGGGGAGCTGTTTTTT; cdr3_aa: CASSTQNTGELFF
v_call: TRBV29-1; d_call: TRBD1; clone_size: .; j_call: TRBJ2-2; cdr3_nt: TGCAGCGTCGATGGGACAGGGGCGGACGGGGAGCTGTTTTTT; cdr3_aa: CSVDGTGADGELFF
v_call: TRBV20-1; d_call: .; clone_size: .; j_call: TRBJ2-3; cdr3_nt: TGCAGTGGTAGTGGGACAGATACGCAGTATTTT; cdr3_aa: CSGSGTDTQYF
v_call: TRBV4-3; d_call: .; clone_size: .; j_call: TRBJ1-3; cdr3_nt: TGCGCCAGCAGCCACCCTCGAGGCCTATATTTT; cdr3_aa: CASSHPRGLYF
v_call: TRBV9; d_call: TRBD1; clone_size: once; j_call: TRBJ2-5; cdr3_nt: TGTGCCAGCAGCCAAACCGGGACAGCCGGAGAGACCCAGTACTTC; cdr3_aa: CASSQTGTAGETQYF
v_call: TRBV7-2; d_call: .; clone_size: .; j_call: TRBJ2-3; cdr3_nt: TGTGCCAGCAGCTTAGGGAGATCTAGCACAGATACGCAGTATTTT; cdr3_aa: CASSLGRSSTDTQYF
v_call: TRBV10-3; d_call: TRBD1; clone_size: .; j_call: TRBJ2-7; cdr3_nt: TGTGCCATCAGCTTCCCCCTCACAGGGGAACACTCCTACGAGCAGTACTTC; cdr3_aa: CAISFPLTGEHSYEQYF
v_call: TRBV7-5; d_call: .; clone_size: .; j_call: TRBJ2-1; cdr3_nt: TGTGCCAGAAGCGAAACGGGACTACTGGACAATGAGCAGTTCTTC; cdr3_aa: CARSETGLLDNEQFF
v_call: TRBV30; d_call: .; clone_size: .; j_call: TRBJ2-3; cdr3_nt: TGTGCCTGGAGTAGTAGGAAGGATCAATATCCCACAGATACGCAGTATTTT; cdr3_aa: CAWSSRKDQYPTDTQYF